These T cell receptor beta chains were read from a single sample in a study of blood T cell repertoires in COVID-19. TCRdb's table, derived via immunoSEQ multiplex PCR, lists solely in-frame clones and lacks some. This sample yields 250,000 to 350,000 clones, of which just over 85% are seen a single time; about 3% belongs to the top ten. Sequenced input: peripheral blood. The receptor set was obtained from a woman under 40 with active or convalescent COVID-19. CDR3s include the opening cysteine and the closing phenylalanine or tryptophan. D genes are given only for firm matches. The size field is filled for only some rows; it gives once, few, many or a size class.

j_call clone_size cdr3_length d_call v_call cdr3_aa cdr3_nt
TRBJ1-2 few 14 - TRBV20-1 CSASSGGANYGYTF TGCAGTGCTAGTTCTGGAGGGGCCAACTATGGCTACACCTTC
TRBJ2-3 - 15 TRBD2 TRBV19 CASSGTSGDTDTQYF TGTGCCAGTAGTGGGACTAGCGGGGACACAGATACGCAGTATTTT
TRBJ2-7 - 18 TRBD1 TRBV2 CASSGRDRGLPLSYEQYF TGTGCCAGCAGTGGCAGGGACAGGGGGCTTCCACTTTCCTACGAGCAGTACTTC
TRBJ1-5 - 15 TRBD1 TRBV19 CASSIDRGTARPQHF TGTGCCAGTAGTATAGATCGGGGGACAGCTCGGCCCCAGCATTTT
TRBJ2-3 - 15 - TRBV6-1 CASSDGRGAADTQYF TGTGCCAGCAGTGATGGGAGGGGGGCGGCAGATACGCAGTATTTT
TRBJ1-2 - 15 - TRBV4-3 CASSQAAGQGYGYTF TGCGCCAGCAGCCAAGCTGCAGGGCAGGGCTATGGCTACACCTTC
TRBJ1-1 - 14 - TRBV27 CASSVTGMNTEAFF TGTGCCAGCAGTGTTACAGGGATGAACACTGAAGCTTTCTTT
TRBJ1-4 - 14 TRBD1 TRBV5-1 CASSSPGQAEKLFF TGCGCCAGCAGCTCACCGGGACAGGCTGAAAAACTGTTTTTT
TRBJ2-5 - 12 TRBD1 TRBV28 CASTGTEETQYF TGTGCCAGCACCGGGACAGAAGAGACCCAGTACTTC
TRBJ2-1 - 17 TRBD2 TRBV11-2 CASSLVSLAGGPNEQFF TGTGCCAGCAGCTTAGTCTCTCTAGCGGGGGGGCCTAATGAGCAGTTCTTC
TRBJ1-2 - 14 - TRBV28 CASTWGRANYGYTF TGTGCCAGCACCTGGGGCAGAGCTAACTATGGCTACACCTTC
TRBJ1-1 - 18 TRBD1 TRBV7-9 CASSSYRGLGPMNTEAFF TGTGCCAGCAGCTCCTACAGGGGGCTTGGCCCGATGAACACTGAAGCTTTCTTT
TRBJ1-1 - 14 - TRBV30 CAWSVVGGPTEVFF TGTGCCTGGAGTGTAGTCGGGGGGCCAACTGAAGTTTTCTTT
TRBJ1-6 - 14 - TRBV14 CASSQEVSHSPLHF TGTGCCAGCAGCCAAGAAGTCAGTCATTCACCCCTCCACTTT